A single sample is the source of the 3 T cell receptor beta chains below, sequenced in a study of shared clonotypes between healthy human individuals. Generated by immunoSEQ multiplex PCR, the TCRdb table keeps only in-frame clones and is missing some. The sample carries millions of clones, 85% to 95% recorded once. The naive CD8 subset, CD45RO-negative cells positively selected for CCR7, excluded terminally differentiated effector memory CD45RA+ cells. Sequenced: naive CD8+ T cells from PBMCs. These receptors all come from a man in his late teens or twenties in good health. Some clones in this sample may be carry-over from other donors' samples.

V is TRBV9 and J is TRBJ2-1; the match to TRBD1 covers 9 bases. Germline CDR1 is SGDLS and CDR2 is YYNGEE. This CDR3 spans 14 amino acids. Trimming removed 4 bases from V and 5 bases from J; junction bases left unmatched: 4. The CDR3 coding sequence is TGTGCCAGCAGCCGGGACAGGGCCGACAATGAGCAGTTCTTC. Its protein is CASSRDRADNEQFF. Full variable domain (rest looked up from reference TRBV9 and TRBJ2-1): DSGVTQTPKHLITATGQRVTLRCSPRSGDLSVYWYQQSLDQGLQFLIQYYNGEERAKGNILERFSAQQFPDLHSELNLSSLELGDSALYFCASSRDRADNEQFFGPGTRLTVL.

The chain's CDR3 is CSVVTYAGELFF. CDR3 sequence (DNA): TGCAGCGTTGTGACCTACGCCGGGGAGCTGTTTTTT. The chain joins TRBV29-1 to TRBJ2-2; no clear D. The germline CDR1 and CDR2 sequences are SQVTM and ANQGSEA. The CDR3 has 12 residues. V dropped 4 bases and J dropped 6 bases, with 9 bases sitting between them.

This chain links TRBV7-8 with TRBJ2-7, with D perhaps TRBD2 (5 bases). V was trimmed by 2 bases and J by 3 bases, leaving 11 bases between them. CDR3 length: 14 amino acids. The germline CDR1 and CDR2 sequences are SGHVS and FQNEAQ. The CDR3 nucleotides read TGTGCCAGCAGCTTAAAGAGCGGATACTACGAGCAGTACTTC. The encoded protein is CASSLKSGYYEQYF. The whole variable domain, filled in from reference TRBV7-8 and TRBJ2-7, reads GAGVSQSPRYKVAKRGQDVALRCDPISGHVSLFWYQQALGQGPEFLTYFQNEAQLDKSGLPSDRFFAERPEGSVSTLKIQRTQQEDSAVYLCASSLKSGYYEQYFGPGTRLTVT.